This T cell receptor beta chain was captured by sequencing in a study of neoadjuvant nivolumab and ipilimumab in lung cancer (dated by TCRdb to 2019 to 2021). For context, the study as a whole: In the NEOSTAR trial, nivolumab was administered intravenously at 3 mg/kg on days 1, 15 and 29, and the combination arm also received ipilimumab 1 mg/kg on day 1 only. For each study arm, the primary endpoint of the trial was the rate of major pathologic response (MPR) in the intention-to-treat population. In the trial, 45 or so patients with operable NSCLC were treated, of whom approximately 23 were randomized to nivolumab monotherapy and roughly 20 to nivolumab plus ipilimumab. The study compared TCR repertoires in pretherapy (baseline) peripheral blood with TCR repertoires in tumors resected at surgery following neoadjuvant immune checkpoint blockade. Seven patients had matched pretherapy and resected tumor pairs analyzed, with four treated with nivolumab and three with nivolumab plus ipilimumab. Broader findings and caveats from the paper: There was no significant correlation between TCR clonality and pathologic tumor regression, and just a single major-pathologic-response sample was available for the clonality-regression analysis. Resected tumors had greater TCR richness and clonality than tumor-adjacent uninvolved lung, and increases were observed in more dual-therapy-treated tumors. TCR richness in pretherapy blood showed a positive correlation with richness in tumors resected after neoadjuvant therapy (Spearman R of about 0.84). A small number of samples underwent TCR sequencing. From pretherapy to surgery, tumor T-cell richness and clonality increased in three of three dual-therapy tumors but in only two of four nivolumab-treated tumors.

The sample's time point, from its label and the paper: at surgical resection after neoadjuvant nivolumab +/- ipilimumab. Samples were obtained from the phase 2 randomized NEOSTAR trial, in which neoadjuvant nivolumab or nivolumab plus ipilimumab followed by surgery was tested in operable NSCLC. The CDR3 runs 13 amino acids, cysteine and phenylalanine included. Just the 39-base CDR3 DNA is kept, in frame starting at base 1. V is shortened by 6 bases, J by 5 bases, and the region joining them spans 11 bases. For CDR1 and CDR2, the germline V gene lists MNHEY and SVGAGI. This clone was recorded only once. There is no known antigen for this receptor. Base quality data are lacking; no much larger clone is found one base away. Libraries were built with the immunoSEQ multiplex PCR assay. For the original study's pipeline: Richness and clonality were used to summarize the repertoires, and clones that significantly expanded or contracted between pre- and post-therapy samples were identified. TCRdb's version of the immuneACCESS table is confined to in-frame rearrangements and falls short of the full clone set. An unresolved V gene accounts for under half of the shortfall where checked; the remainder is of unknown origin. V and J calls and clone size are as listed in that table; D and trimming were resolved from the DNA. The sample table shows roughly 4,500 clones, and roughly 70% are seen once. About 10% of the sample comes from the top ten.

This TCR was recovered from an adult with non-small cell lung cancer. The source material was tumor tissue, sampled after neoadjuvant nivolumab, alone or with ipilimumab, at or shortly before surgery. The chain was built from TRBV6-5 and TRBJ1-5, with an unclear D gene assignment. This receptor has the CDR3 CASRRDMHQPQHF. The DNA is as follows: TGTGCCAGCAGAAGAGATATGCATCAGCCCCAGCATTTT.